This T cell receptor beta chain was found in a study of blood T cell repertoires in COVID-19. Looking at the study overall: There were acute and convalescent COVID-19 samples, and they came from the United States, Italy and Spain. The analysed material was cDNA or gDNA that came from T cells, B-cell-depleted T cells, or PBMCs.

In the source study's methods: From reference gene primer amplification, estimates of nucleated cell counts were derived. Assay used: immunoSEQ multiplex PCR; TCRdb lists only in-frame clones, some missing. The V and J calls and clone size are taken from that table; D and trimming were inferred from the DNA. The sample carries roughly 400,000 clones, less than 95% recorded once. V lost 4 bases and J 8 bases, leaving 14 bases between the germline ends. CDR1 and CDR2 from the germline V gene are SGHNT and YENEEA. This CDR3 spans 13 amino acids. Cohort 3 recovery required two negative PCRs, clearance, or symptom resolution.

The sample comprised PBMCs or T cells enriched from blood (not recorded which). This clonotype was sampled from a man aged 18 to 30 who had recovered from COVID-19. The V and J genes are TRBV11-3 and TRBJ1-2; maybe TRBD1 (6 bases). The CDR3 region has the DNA TGTGCCAGCAGCTCACAGGGTACCGGAGGCTACACCTTC. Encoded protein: CASSSQGTGGYTF. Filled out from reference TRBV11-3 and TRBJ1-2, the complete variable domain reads EAGVVQSPRYKIIEKKQPVAFWCNPISGHNTLYWYLQNLGQGPELLIRYENEEAVDDSQLPKDRFSAERLKGVDSTLKIQPAELGDSAVYLCASSSQGTGGYTFGSGTRLTVV.